Each of the 25 T cell receptor beta chains below was sequenced from the same sample in a study of blood T cell repertoires in COVID-19. Using immunoSEQ multiplex PCR, the repertoire was profiled, and TCRdb retains in-frame clones only, with some absent. The data contain 140,000 or so clones, about 88% of them singletons. What was sequenced was peripheral blood. These TCRs come from a human donor with COVID-19, enrolled during active disease. The donor label of this sample is uncertain.

The V and J genes are TRBV7-9 and TRBJ1-6, with 9 positions matching TRBD1. V lost 3 bases and J lost 5; bases outside the gene matches: 2. The CDR3 contains 15 residues. Per germline, CDR1 SEHNR and CDR2 FQNEAQ (reference sequence). DNA of the CDR3: TGTGCCAGCAGCTTTAGGGACAGGGATAATTCACCCCTCCACTTT. The encoded protein is CASSFRDRDNSPLHF.

In DNA form, the CDR3 reads TGTGCCAGCAGTCCAACTCCGGGACAGAACTATGGCTACACCTTC. Amino acid sequence: CASSPTPGQNYGYTF. The gene calls are TRBV3-1 (or the pseudogene TRBV3-2) and TRBJ1-2, with 7 bases lining up with TRBD1. The CDR3 runs to 15 residues. The V gene end was trimmed by 6 bases and the J gene end by 2 bases; junction bases not matched to a gene: 9. CDR1 LGHDT and CDR2 YNNKEL come from the germline V gene (reference sequence).

Written as DNA, the CDR3 is TGTGCCAGCAGCCCACGCGACAGGGTTGGGCAGCCCCAGCATTTT. Its translation: CASSPRDRVGQPQHF. This chain connects TRBV3-1 (or the pseudogene TRBV3-2) to TRBJ1-5, with 7 nucleotides matching TRBD1. Germline CDR1 and CDR2: LGHDT and YNNKEL (reference sequence). The CDR3 extends over 15 amino acids. Unmatched junction bases numbered 10, after V lost 4 bases and J lost 7 bases.

The rearrangement links TRBV6-5 to TRBJ1-5; D is undetermined. V lost 7 bases to trimming and J lost 4 bases, with 17 bases between them. CDR3 size: 15 residues. Germline lookup yields CDR1 MNHEY and CDR2 SVGAGI. CDR3 bases: TGTGCCAGCACCAAAAGCACAGAAGAAAATCAGCCCCAGCATTTT. This sequence encodes CASTKSTEENQPQHF.

About this clone: This specimen includes other DNA sequences encoding the same CDR3. The chain has TRBV5-1 and TRBJ1-2, with 7 bases lining up with TRBD1. The germline V gene encodes CDR1 SGHRS and CDR2 YFSETQ. Trimming took 0 bases from V and 6 from J; bases not matched to a gene: 2. This CDR3 is 13 amino acids long. This chain's CDR3 is CASSLGQGDGYTF. For the CDR3, the DNA is TGCGCCAGCAGCTTGGGGCAGGGGGATGGCTACACCTTC. Supplemented by reference TRBV5-1 and TRBJ1-2, the full variable domain reads KAGVTQTPRYLIKTRGQQVTLSCSPISGHRSVSWYQQTPGQGLQFLFEYFSETQRNKGNFPGRFSGRQFSNSRSEMNVSTLELGDSALYLCASSLGQGDGYTFGSGTRLTVV.

V is TRBV19 and J is TRBJ2-5; TRBD2 might be the D (6 bases). The V and J ends lost 6 bases and 1 base respectively, with 18 bases between them. Looked up from germline, CDR1 is LNHDA and CDR2 is SQIVND (reference sequence). The CDR3 contains 16 residues. The CDR3 protein is CASRAGMSGRQETQYF. In nucleotides, the CDR3 is TGTGCCAGTAGGGCGGGGATGTCGGGCCGCCAAGAGACCCAGTACTTC.

The gene calls are TRBV7-7 and TRBJ2-5, with 8 bases identical to TRBD2. Germline V CDR1 and CDR2: SSHAT, FNYEAQ (reference sequence). This CDR3 spans 14 amino acids. J lost 4 bases, V lost 5 bases, and 6 bases had no gene match. The CDR3 region is CASSPPGLGETQYF. For the CDR3, the DNA is TGTGCCAGCAGCCCGCCGGGACTAGGAGAGACCCAGTACTTC.

The gene calls are TRBV6-4 and TRBJ1-2, with TRBD1 as a possible D gene (5 bases). The length of the CDR3 is 12 residues. Trimming removed 4 bases from V and 8 bases from J, with 11 bases in between. In germline, CDR1 is MRHNA, CDR2 SNTAGT. The CDR3 protein is CASSAGGEGYTF. The CDR3 coding sequence is TGTGCCAGCAGTGCGGGGGGTGAAGGCTACACCTTC.

In its sample, this clone was seen a few times. The chain links TRBV18 to TRBJ1-1; D unclear. Germline V gives CDR1 KGHSH, CDR2 LQKENI. The V gene lost 2 bases and the J gene lost 5 bases, with 12 bases spanning the gap. This CDR3 region has 14 residues. The CDR3 nucleotides read TGTGCCAGCTCACCAGAGACCCAGACTACTGAAGCTTTCTTT. As protein: CASSPETQTTEAFF.

This chain links TRBV11-2 with TRBJ2-1, with 9 nucleotides matching TRBD2. The CDR3 loop spans 17 amino acids. The V segment lost 3 bases and the J segment 5 bases; nucleotides outside the gene matches: 11. CDR1 is SGHAT and CDR2 is FQNNGV in the germline V gene. CDR3 DNA: TGTGCCAGCAGCTTCTCAGCCCCGACTAGCGGAGACAATGAGCAGTTCTTC. Its translation: CASSFSAPTSGDNEQFF.

The chain uses TRBV10-1 and TRBJ1-5; D may be TRBD1 (5 bases). Germline CDR1 is WNHNN and CDR2 is SYGVQD (reference sequence). This CDR3 contains 15 residues. Trimming removed 6 bases at V and 4 bases at J, with 16 bases between. The CDR3 DNA is TGCGCCAGCAGCTCCTTAGGGGCAAATAATCAGCCCCAGCATTTT. It encodes CASSSLGANNQPQHF.

V is TRBV7-6 and J is TRBJ2-7; TRBD1 is a possible D gene (5 bases). The CDR3 runs to 12 residues. The germline V gene has CDR1 SGHVS and CDR2 FNYEAQ. Trimming took off 5 bases at V and 2 bases at J, with 7 bases between the two ends. The CDR3 nucleotides are TGTGCCAGCAGCCCAGGGACCTACGAGCAGTACTTC. It encodes CASSPGTYEQYF.

J is TRBJ2-1 and V is TRBV19; 10 nucleotides line up with TRBD2. CDR1 LNHDA and CDR2 SQIVND come from the germline V gene (reference sequence). The CDR3 contains 14 residues. The junction had 6 bases not matched to a gene; V was cut back by 8 bases and J by 5 bases. CDR3 DNA sequence: TGTGCCAGTCAACTAGCGGGGAACAACAATGAGCAGTTCTTC. Amino acids: CASQLAGNNNEQFF.

The gene calls are TRBV14 and TRBJ2-3, with 7 bases fitting TRBD1. Germline CDR1 and CDR2: SGHDN and FVKESK. The CDR3 contains 16 residues. V shed 5 bases and J 2 bases; nucleotides not matched to a gene: 10. The CDR3 sequence is CASSDNRDSLTDTQYF. The CDR3 DNA reads TGTGCCAGCAGCGACAACCGGGACAGTCTCACAGATACGCAGTATTTT.

The V call is TRBV27, the J call TRBJ2-7; 7 nucleotides align to TRBD1. Trimming cost V 6 bases and J 2 bases; bases outside gene matches: 7. CDR3 length: 14 amino acids. Germline values: CDR1 MNHEY, CDR2 SMNVEV (reference sequence). The CDR3 bases are TGTGCCAGCAGCCAGAACAGGGGTACCTACGAGCAGTACTTC. Its translation: CASSQNRGTYEQYF.

The chain has TRBV11-3 and TRBJ1-5; the match to TRBD1 covers 10 bases. Germline values: CDR1 SGHNT, CDR2 YENEEA. J lost 7 bases, V lost 6 bases, and 18 bases had no gene match. The CDR3 sequence is 18 residues long. The CDR3 nucleotides read TGTGCCAGCAGTTCAACTCCCGGGACAGGGGTGGAAGGACAGCCCCAGCATTTT. This sequence encodes CASSSTPGTGVEGQPQHF.

The gene calls are TRBV10-3 and TRBJ2-5; 7 bases map to TRBD1. The CDR3 sequence is 15 residues long. Germline assignment: CDR1 ENHRY and CDR2 SYGVKD. V lost 3 bases, J lost 1 base, and 5 bases stayed unmatched. The CDR3 nucleotides read TGTGCCATCAGTGACGCCCGGGACAGCCAAGAGACCCAGTACTTC. Residues: CAISDARDSQETQYF.

The genes are TRBV24-1 and TRBJ2-3; 8 bases fit TRBD1. The CDR3 sequence is 18 residues long. J was trimmed by 2 bases and V by 2 bases; bases with no gene match: 11. Germline assignment: CDR1 KGHDR and CDR2 SFDVKD. CDR3 coding DNA: TGTGCCACCAGTGATTCCCTACCCCACAGGGGGGCCACAGATACGCAGTATTTT. As protein: CATSDSLPHRGATDTQYF.

The rearrangement links TRBV7-2 to TRBJ2-7; 7 bases match TRBD1. The CDR3 runs to 15 residues. The ends lost 6 bases at V and 7 bases at J; junction bases unmatched: 15. Per the germline V gene, CDR1 is SGHTA and CDR2 is FQGNSA. CDR3: CASSLGASQGWEQYF. CDR3 nucleotides: TGTGCCAGCAGTCTGGGCGCGTCACAGGGGTGGGAGCAGTACTTC.

The CDR3 region is CASSQDPNGYTF. The CDR3 region has the DNA TGTGCCAGCAGCCAAGACCCTAATGGCTACACCTTC. The chain combines TRBV3-1 (or the pseudogene TRBV3-2) with TRBJ1-2; unclear D gene. V lost 0 bases to trimming and J lost 6 bases, with 5 bases between them. Germline V gene data show CDR1 as LGHDT and CDR2 as YNNKEL (reference sequence). This CDR3 comprises 12 residues.

This clone has only one observation. The rearrangement uses TRBV5-1 and TRBJ1-2; TRBD1 is a possible D gene (6 bases). From germline, CDR1 is SGHRS and CDR2 YFSETQ. The V and J ends lost 6 bases and 3 bases respectively, with 18 bases between them. The CDR3 has 15 amino acids. The CDR3 bases are TGCGCCAGCAACTCAGGGGAAAATGGTTACTATGGCTACACCTTC. Protein product: CASNSGENGYYGYTF.

The CDR3 loop reads CASSLAGGEETQYF. The DNA of the CDR3 is TGCGCCAGCAGCTTGGCCGGCGGTGAGGAGACCCAGTACTTC. This chain joins TRBV5-1 and TRBJ2-5; D is unresolved. The CDR3 loop spans 14 amino acids. Germline V CDR1 and CDR2: SGHRS, YFSETQ. The V gene lost 0 bases and the J gene lost 5 bases, with 11 bases spanning the gap.

V gene TRBV29-1 combines with J gene TRBJ2-3, with 7 positions matching TRBD1. Trimming cost V 8 bases and J 6 bases; bases outside gene matches: 8. This CDR3 comprises 12 residues. Germline-derived CDR1 and CDR2 are SQVTM and ANQGSEA. The CDR3 loop reads CSLTTGADTQYF. In DNA form, the CDR3 reads TGCAGCCTAACTACAGGGGCGGATACGCAGTATTTT.

This rearrangement joins TRBV10-1 to TRBJ1-6; 8 nucleotides align to TRBD1. Looked up from germline, CDR1 is WNHNN and CDR2 is SYGVQD (reference sequence). Unmatched junction bases numbered 11, after V lost 8 bases and J lost 8 bases. The CDR3 spans 15 residues. The CDR3 DNA reads as TGCGCCAGCGGGGGGGTCGGACAGGGAGATTCACCCCTCCACTTT. Translation gives CASGGVGQGDSPLHF.

The chain carries TRBV29-1 and TRBJ1-3, with 9 bases that match TRBD1. V lost 4 bases to trimming and J lost 3 bases; unmatched junction nucleotides: 1. From germline, CDR1 is SQVTM and CDR2 ANQGSEA. The CDR3 loop spans 13 amino acids. The CDR3: CSVAGQGGNTIYF. DNA for the CDR3: TGCAGCGTTGCGGGACAGGGTGGAAACACCATATATTTT.